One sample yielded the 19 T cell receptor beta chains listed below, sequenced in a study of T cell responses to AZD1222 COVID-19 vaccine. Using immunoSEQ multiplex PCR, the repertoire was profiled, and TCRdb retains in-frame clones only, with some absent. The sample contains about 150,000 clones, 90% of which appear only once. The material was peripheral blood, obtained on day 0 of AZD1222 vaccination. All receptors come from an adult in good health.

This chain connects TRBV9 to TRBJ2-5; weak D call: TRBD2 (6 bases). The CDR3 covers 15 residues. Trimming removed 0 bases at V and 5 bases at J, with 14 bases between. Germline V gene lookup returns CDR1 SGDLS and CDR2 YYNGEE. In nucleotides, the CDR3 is TGTGCCAGCAGCGTAGGCGGGAACGATATGGAGACCCAGTACTTC. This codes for CASSVGGNDMETQYF.

CDR3 protein: CATSSNNEQFF. For the CDR3, the DNA is TGTGCCACCAGCAGTAACAATGAGCAGTTCTTC. The gene calls are TRBV15 and TRBJ2-1; D is uncertain. Per the germline V gene, CDR1 is LNHNV and CDR2 is YYDKDF (reference sequence). The V and J ends lost 3 bases and 5 bases respectively, with 2 bases between them. The CDR3 extends over 11 amino acids.

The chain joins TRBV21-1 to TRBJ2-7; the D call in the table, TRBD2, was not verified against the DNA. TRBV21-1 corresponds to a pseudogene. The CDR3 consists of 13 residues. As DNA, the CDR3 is TGTGCCAGCAACCCACTAGCACTCTACGAGCAGTACTTC. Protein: CASNPLALYEQYF.

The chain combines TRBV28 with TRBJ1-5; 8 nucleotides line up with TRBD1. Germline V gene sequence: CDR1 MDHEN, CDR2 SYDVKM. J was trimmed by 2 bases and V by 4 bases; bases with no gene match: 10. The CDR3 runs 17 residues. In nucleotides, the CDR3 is TGTGCCAGCAGTTCTTGGGACAGGACGCGGGGCAATCAGCCCCAGCATTTT. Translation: CASSSWDRTRGNQPQHF. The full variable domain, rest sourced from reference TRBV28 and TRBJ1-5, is DVKVTQSSRYLVKRTGEKVFLECVQDMDHENMFWYRQDPGLGLRLIYFSYDVKMKEKGDIPEGYSVSREKKERFSLILESASTNQTSMYLCASSSWDRTRGNQPQHFGDGTRLSIL.

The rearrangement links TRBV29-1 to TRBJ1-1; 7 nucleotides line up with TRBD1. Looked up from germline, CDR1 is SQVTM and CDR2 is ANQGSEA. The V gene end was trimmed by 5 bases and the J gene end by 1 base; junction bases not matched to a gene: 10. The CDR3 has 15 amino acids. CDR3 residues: CSVPLPGGRNTEAFF. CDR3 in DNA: TGCAGCGTTCCTTTACCAGGGGGGAGGAACACTGAAGCTTTCTTT.

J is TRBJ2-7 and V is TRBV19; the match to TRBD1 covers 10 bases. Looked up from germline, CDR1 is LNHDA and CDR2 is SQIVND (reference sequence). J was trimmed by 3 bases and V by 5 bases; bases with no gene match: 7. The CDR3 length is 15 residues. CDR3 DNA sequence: TGTGCCAGTAGTTCAACCGGGACAGGGGACTACGAGCAGTACTTC. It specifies CASSSTGTGDYEQYF.

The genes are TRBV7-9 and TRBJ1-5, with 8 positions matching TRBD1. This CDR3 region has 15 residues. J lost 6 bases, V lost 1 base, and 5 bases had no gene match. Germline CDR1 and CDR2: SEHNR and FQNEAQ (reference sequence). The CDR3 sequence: CASSLGTGKVQPQHF. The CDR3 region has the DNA TGTGCCAGCAGCTTAGGGACAGGGAAAGTTCAGCCCCAGCATTTT.

Here the CDR3 reads CASSLGGLAGGSYNEQFF. For the CDR3, the DNA is TGTGCCAGCAGCTTAGGAGGACTAGCGGGAGGGTCCTACAATGAGCAGTTCTTC. The chain combines TRBV11-3 with TRBJ2-1; 15 nucleotides align to TRBD2. There are 18 residues in the CDR3. In germline, CDR1 is SGHNT, CDR2 YENEEA. The V gene end was trimmed by 1 base and the J gene end by 1 base; junction bases not matched to a gene: 2. The full variable domain, rest sourced from reference TRBV11-3 and TRBJ2-1, is EAGVVQSPRYKIIEKKQPVAFWCNPISGHNTLYWYLQNLGQGPELLIRYENEEAVDDSQLPKDRFSAERLKGVDSTLKIQPAELGDSAVYLCASSLGGLAGGSYNEQFFGPGTRLTVL.

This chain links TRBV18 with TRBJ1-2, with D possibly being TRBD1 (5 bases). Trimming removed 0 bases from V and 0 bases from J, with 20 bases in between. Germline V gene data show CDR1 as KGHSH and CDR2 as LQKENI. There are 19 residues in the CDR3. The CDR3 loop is CASSPPAFGGAIPNYGYTF. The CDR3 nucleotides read TGTGCCAGCTCACCACCGGCTTTCGGGGGTGCAATCCCTAACTATGGCTACACCTTC.

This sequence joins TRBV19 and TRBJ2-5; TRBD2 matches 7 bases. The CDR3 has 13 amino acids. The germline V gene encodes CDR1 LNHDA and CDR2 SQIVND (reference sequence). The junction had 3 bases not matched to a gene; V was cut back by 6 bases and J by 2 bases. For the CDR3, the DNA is TGTGCCAGTAGGTCGGGGGGACAAGAGACCCAGTACTTC. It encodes CASRSGGQETQYF.

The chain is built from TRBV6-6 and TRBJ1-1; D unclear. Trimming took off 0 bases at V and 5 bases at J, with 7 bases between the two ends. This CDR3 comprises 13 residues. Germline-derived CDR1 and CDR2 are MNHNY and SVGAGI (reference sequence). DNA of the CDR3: TGTGCCAGCAGTTACTCGGAGGGAACTGAAGCTTTCTTT. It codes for CASSYSEGTEAFF.

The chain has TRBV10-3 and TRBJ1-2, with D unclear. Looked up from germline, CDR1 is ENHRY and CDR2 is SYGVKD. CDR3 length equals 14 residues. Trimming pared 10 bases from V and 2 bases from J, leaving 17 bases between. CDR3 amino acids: CATSVESLNYGYTF. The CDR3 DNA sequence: TGTGCCACAAGTGTAGAGAGTTTAAACTATGGCTACACCTTC.

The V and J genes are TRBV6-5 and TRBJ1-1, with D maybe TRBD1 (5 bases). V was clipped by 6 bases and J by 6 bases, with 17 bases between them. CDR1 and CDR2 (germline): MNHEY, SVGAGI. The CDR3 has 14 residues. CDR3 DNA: TGTGCCAGCAGCCAACCTTGGGGGTACCCTGAAGCTTTCTTT. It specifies CASSQPWGYPEAFF.

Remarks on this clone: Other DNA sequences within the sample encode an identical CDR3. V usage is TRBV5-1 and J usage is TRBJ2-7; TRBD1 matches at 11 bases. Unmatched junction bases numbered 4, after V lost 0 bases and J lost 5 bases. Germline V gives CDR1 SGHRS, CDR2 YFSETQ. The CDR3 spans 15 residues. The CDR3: CASSLAGQGAHEQYF. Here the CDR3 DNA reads TGCGCCAGCAGCTTGGCAGGACAGGGGGCCCACGAGCAGTACTTC.

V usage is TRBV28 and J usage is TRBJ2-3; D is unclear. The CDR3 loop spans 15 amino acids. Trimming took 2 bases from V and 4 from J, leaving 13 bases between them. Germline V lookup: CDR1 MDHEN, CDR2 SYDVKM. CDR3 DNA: TGTGCCAGCAGTTTAAAAGGGTCTTGGGCAGATACGCAGTATTTT. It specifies CASSLKGSWADTQYF.

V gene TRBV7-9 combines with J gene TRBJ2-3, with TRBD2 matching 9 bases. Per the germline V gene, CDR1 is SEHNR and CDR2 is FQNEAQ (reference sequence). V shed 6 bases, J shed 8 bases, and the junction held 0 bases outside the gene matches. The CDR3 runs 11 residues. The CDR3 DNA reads TGTGCCAGCAGAGCGGGAGGTACGCAGTATTTT. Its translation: CASRAGGTQYF.

CDR3 loop: CATSTNQGAQPQHF. In nucleotides, the CDR3 is TGTGCCACCAGTACAAACCAGGGGGCTCAGCCCCAGCATTTT. V gene TRBV24-1 combines with J gene TRBJ1-5, with 8 bases aligning to TRBD1. Germline V gives CDR1 KGHDR, CDR2 SFDVKD. V gave up 6 bases and J gave up 6 bases; unmatched junction bases: 6. The CDR3 sequence is 14 residues long.

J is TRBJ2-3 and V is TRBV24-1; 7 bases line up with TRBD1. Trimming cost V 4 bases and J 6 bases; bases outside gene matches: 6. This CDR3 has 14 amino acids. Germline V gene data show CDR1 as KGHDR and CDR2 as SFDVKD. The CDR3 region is CATSDIGTADTQYF. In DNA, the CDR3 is TGTGCCACCAGTGACATAGGGACAGCGGATACGCAGTATTTT.

CDR3 in DNA: TGTGCCAGCAAATTAGCGGGAGGGAGCTCCTACAATGAGCAGTTCTTC. Translated: CASKLAGGSSYNEQFF. The V gene is TRBV2, the J gene TRBJ2-1; TRBD2 matches at 11 bases. The CDR3 runs 16 residues. The ends lost 7 bases at V and 0 bases at J; junction bases unmatched: 5. From germline, CDR1 is SNHLY and CDR2 FYNNEI.